The rows below give T cell receptor beta chains drawn from one sample of a study of blood T cell repertoires in COVID-19. Assay used: immunoSEQ multiplex PCR; TCRdb lists only in-frame clones, some missing. The sample includes 150,000 to 200,000 clones, approximately 90% of them seen just once. The sequenced material came from PBMCs or T cells enriched from blood (not recorded which). The receptor set was obtained from a woman younger than 35 who had recovered from COVID-19. Both conserved end residues are part of each CDR3. D genes are given only for firm matches. Some rows have no size entry. The others give once, few or many, or a class for an expanded clone.

clone size	D gene	V gene	J gene	CDR3 DNA	CDR3 protein
.	TRBD2	TRBV6-4	TRBJ2-2	TGTGCCAGCAGTGACCCACTCGGACTAGCGGGAGGGGGTAGGTTCGGGGCCGGGGAGCTGTTTTTT	CASSDPLGLAGGGRFGAGELFF
.	.	TRBV19	TRBJ1-1	TGTGCCAGTAGTTCCGGGAGCCACACTGAAGCTTTCTTT	CASSSGSHTEAFF
.	TRBD2	TRBV30	TRBJ2-2	TGTGCCTGGTGCGGGACTATTCCGACCGGGGAGCTGTTTTTT	CAWCGTIPTGELFF
.	.	TRBV28	TRBJ2-1	TGTGCCAGCAGCCTCGCGTCTAGCGCGACCATTGAGCAGTTCTTC	CASSLASSATIEQFF
.	.	TRBV7-2	TRBJ2-6	TGTGCCAGCAGCTTAGCCTTCTCTGGGGCCAACGTCCTGACTTTC	CASSLAFSGANVLTF
once	.	TRBV27	TRBJ1-5	TGTGCCAGCAGTAGACAGCCCTATAGCAATCAGCCCCAGCATTTT	CASSRQPYSNQPQHF
.	TRBD1	TRBV30	TRBJ1-2	TGTGCCTGCTCACTTGGACAGGGTATGTTGGATGGCTACACCTTC	CACSLGQGMLDGYTF
.	TRBD2	TRBV27	TRBJ2-1	TGTGCCAGCAGTTTATCCGGGACTAGCAGTTTCAATGAGCAGTTCTTC	CASSLSGTSSFNEQFF
.	TRBD1	TRBV3-1/TRBV3-2	TRBJ2-1	TGTGCCAGCAGCCACCTCACCGGGACAGGGGGCTGGGGCGAGCAGTTCTTC	CASSHLTGTGGWGEQFF
.	TRBD1	TRBV7-8	TRBJ1-3	TGTGCCACTCAGACAGGGAAAGGGAACACCATATATTTT	CATQTGKGNTIYF
.	TRBD2	TRBV6-2/TRBV6-3	TRBJ2-1	TGTGCCAGCAGTTACTCGTTTCTCGCGGGAGAGAGGGATGAGCAGTTCTTC	CASSYSFLAGERDEQFF
.	TRBD2	TRBV7-9	TRBJ2-2	TGTGCCAGCAGCACAGGTGCAGCGGGAGACACCGGGGAGCTGTTTTTT	CASSTGAAGDTGELFF
.	TRBD1	TRBV6-1	TRBJ1-5	TGTGCCAGCAGTGAAGCGGAGGGGGCTGGACAGCCCCAGCATTTT	CASSEAEGAGQPQHF
few	TRBD2	TRBV5-6	TRBJ2-1	TGTGCCAGCAGCTTCAGGACTAGTCTGTGGAATGAGCAGTTCTTC	CASSFRTSLWNEQFF
.	TRBD2	TRBV19	TRBJ2-7	TGTGCCAGTAGTATCGCGACTAGCGGGAAGGGGCCCTACGAGCAGTACTTC	CASSIATSGKGPYEQYF
few	TRBD2	TRBV3-1/TRBV3-2	TRBJ2-3	TGTGCCAGCAGCCCTACTAGCGGCACAGATACGCAGTATTTT	CASSPTSGTDTQYF
.	.	TRBV5-1	TRBJ1-5	TGCGCCAGCAGGGCCGGGTTGGGCAATCAGCCCCAGCATTTT	CASRAGLGNQPQHF
.	TRBD2	TRBV3-1/TRBV3-2	TRBJ2-1	TGTGCCAGCAGCCCGCTAGCGGGAGGGCCGAGTGAGCAGTTCTTC	CASSPLAGGPSEQFF
.	.	TRBV10-3	TRBJ2-3	TGTGCCATCAGTGAGTCGGGGGGGCCTACAGATACGCAGTATTTT	CAISESGGPTDTQYF
.	.	TRBV27	TRBJ2-1	TGTGCCAGCAGTTCCAGGACAGTTTACAATGAGCAGTTCTTC	CASSSRTVYNEQFF
.	.	TRBV10-3	TRBJ2-1	TGTGCCATCAGTGATATATTAGAGCAGTTCTTC	CAISDILEQFF
.	.	TRBV10-2	TRBJ2-1	TGCGCCAGCAGCCCATCGGGATCCTACAATGAGCAGTTCTTC	CASSPSGSYNEQFF
.	TRBD2	TRBV9	TRBJ2-7	TGTGCCAGCAGCGTAGAGGGACTAGCGGGAGACGAGCAGTACTTC	CASSVEGLAGDEQYF
many	.	TRBV20-1	TRBJ2-7	TGCAGTGCTAGTAACGTCAGGGGAAGTGGAGAGCAGTACTTC	CSASNVRGSGEQYF
.	.	TRBV5-6	TRBJ1-2	TGTGCCAGCAGCTTGGCCCAGGTCCTTTACTATGGCTACACCTTC	CASSLAQVLYYGYTF
.	.	TRBV11-2	TRBJ1-2	TGTGCCAGCAGCTCAGTTCGGGGAGGTGGCTACACCTTC	CASSSVRGGGYTF
.	.	TRBV6-5	TRBJ1-6	TGTGCCATTACGACAGGTAGCTCCTATAATTCACCCCTCCACTTT	CAITTGSSYNSPLHF
.	.	TRBV28	TRBJ1-6	TGTGCCAGCAGTTTATTAGAGGGAGGGAGCAGACCCCTCCACTTT	CASSLLEGGSRPLHF
.	.	TRBV27	TRBJ2-1	TGTGCCACCCAGGGACTCAACTCCTACAATGAGCAGTTCTTC	CATQGLNSYNEQFF
.	.	TRBV5-6	TRBJ2-7	TGTGCCAGCAGCTTGTTAGGAGGAAGTCGAGACGAGCAGTACTTC	CASSLLGGSRDEQYF
once	TRBD2	TRBV7-9	TRBJ2-1	TGTGCCAGCAGCCGACTAGCAAGAGCCTACAATGAGCAGTTCTTC	CASSRLARAYNEQFF
.	.	TRBV5-1	TRBJ1-6	TGCGCCAGCAGCCGCAGGGACTATAATTCACCCCTCCACTTT	CASSRRDYNSPLHF
.	.	TRBV12-5	TRBJ1-4	TGTGCTAGTGGTTTACGGGGGAATGAAAAACTGTTTTTT	CASGLRGNEKLFF
once	.	TRBV11-1	TRBJ1-1	TGTGCCAGCAGCTTGGGACTTTCGGGCACTGAAGCTTTCTTT	CASSLGLSGTEAFF
once	TRBD2	TRBV5-5	TRBJ2-3	TGTGCCAGCAGGGTAGCGGGAGGGCCCACAGATACGCAGTATTTT	CASRVAGGPTDTQYF
once	TRBD1	TRBV5-1	TRBJ1-4	TGCGCCAGCAGCTTGTCATTCCAGGGGGATGAAAAACTGTTTTTT	CASSLSFQGDEKLFF
.	TRBD1	TRBV5-6	TRBJ2-7	TGTGCCAGCAGCTCACAGGGGTTATACAACGAGCAGTACTTC	CASSSQGLYNEQYF
.	TRBD2	TRBV5-4	TRBJ2-1	TGTGCCAGCACCCACTTAGGACTAGCGGCTCTTGGCTCCTACAATGAGCAGTTCTTC	CASTHLGLAALGSYNEQFF
.	TRBD1	TRBV10-3	TRBJ2-5	TGTGCCACCCAGGGGGCTGAGCAAGAGACCCAGTACTTC	CATQGAEQETQYF
.	.	TRBV9	TRBJ2-1	TGTGCCAGCAGCCCGTCAAGTAGTCCCCCCTACAATGAGCAGTTCTTC	CASSPSSSPPYNEQFF
.	TRBD2	TRBV3-1/TRBV3-2	TRBJ2-7	TGTGCCAGCAGCCAAACGTCTAGCGGGAGCTACGAGCAGTACTTC	CASSQTSSGSYEQYF
.	.	TRBV7-9	TRBJ2-7	TGTGCCAGCAGCTTCCGAGGGGGGGACACCTACGAGCAGTACTTC	CASSFRGGDTYEQYF
once	TRBD2	TRBV2	TRBJ2-3	TGTGCCGGCGCAGGGGCGGGGGGAATGTTTTCAGATACGCAGTATTTT	CAGAGAGGMFSDTQYF
.	TRBD1	TRBV12-3/TRBV12-4	TRBJ2-3	TGTGCCAGCAGCCCTTTGGACAGGGGGTCGCAGTATTTT	CASSPLDRGSQYF
.	TRBD1	TRBV5-1	TRBJ2-2	TGCGCCAGCAGCGCAGGGACAGGGGGGGCGAACACCGGGGAGCTGTTTTTT	CASSAGTGGANTGELFF
.	TRBD2	TRBV2	TRBJ2-1	TGTGCCAGCATCGGCGGGAGGCCCACTATTGAGCAGTTCTTC	CASIGGRPTIEQFF
.	TRBD1	TRBV6-5	TRBJ1-1	TGTGCCAGCAGTTACTCGGGACAGGGGAACACTGAAGCTTTCTTT	CASSYSGQGNTEAFF